A single sample is the source of the 23 T cell receptor beta chains below, sequenced in a study of T cell repertoires in cytomegalovirus infection. In TCRdb, the reads were re-called with MiXCR into one record per CDR3 protein. The repertoire includes roughly 280,000 distinct CDR3 sequences, roughly 9.1% of them detected once, and roughly 16% sits in the top ten. Sequencing used PBMCs. Receptors were obtained from a human donor in good health (CMV status not recorded). Some clones in this sample may be carry-over from other donors' samples.

Ten or more counts support this clonotype. This chain joins TRBV7-2 and TRBJ1-6, with D maybe TRBD1 (5 bases). This CDR3 has 15 amino acids. Germline CDR1 is SGHTA and CDR2 is FQGNSA. V lost 0 bases to trimming and J lost 7 bases, with 10 bases between them. Written as DNA, the CDR3 is TGTGCCAGCAGCTTAGCATGGGGCGGGAATTCACCCCTCCACTTT. Translated: CASSLAWGGNSPLHF.

The chain has TRBV19 and TRBJ1-5; D is uncertain. Trimming took off 3 bases at V and 5 bases at J, with 8 bases between the two ends. Germline CDR1 and CDR2: LNHDA and SQIVND (reference sequence). The CDR3 has 13 residues. CDR3 nucleotide sequence: TGTGCCAGTAGTATTGGGGTGGATCAGCCCCAGCATTTT. Translating it yields CASSIGVDQPQHF.

At least ten counts were recorded for this clonotype. The chain combines TRBV28 with TRBJ2-2, with TRBD1 identical over 11 bases. The CDR3 spans 16 residues. Trimming at V came to 6 bases and at J to 5 bases, leaving 8 bases not matched to a gene. CDR1 MDHEN and CDR2 SYDVKM come from the germline V gene. The CDR3 nucleotides are TGTGCCAGCAGAGGGGACAGGGGGTTAGTGACCGGGGAGCTGTTTTTT. It yields the protein CASRGDRGLVTGELFF.

This clonotype has at least ten counts. CDR3 sequence: CASSIDQGVSRIGYGYTF. CDR3 sequence (DNA): TGTGCCAGCAGCATCGACCAGGGCGTTTCTCGTATAGGCTATGGCTACACCTTC. The rearrangement uses TRBV7-9 and TRBJ1-2; a weak D match, TRBD1 (5 bases). Germline values: CDR1 SEHNR, CDR2 FQNEAQ (reference sequence). This CDR3 has 18 residues. V lost 5 bases, J lost 4 bases, and 26 bases lay in between.

The table lists this clonotype with many counts. The chain couples TRBV12-3 or TRBV12-4 to TRBJ2-5; no reliable D call. V shed 1 base and J shed 5 bases, with 14 bases lying between them. The CDR3 has 15 amino acids. The CDR3 is CASSLVGAAPETQYF. The CDR3, as DNA: TGTGCCAGCAGTTTAGTAGGCGCTGCCCCGGAGACCCAGTACTTC.

This clonotype appeared many times. This chain links TRBV20-1 with TRBJ2-2; D gene unclear. Germline CDR1 is DFQATT and CDR2 is SNEGSKA (reference sequence). CDR3 length: 12 residues. V was trimmed by 3 bases and J by 4 bases, leaving 6 bases between them. In DNA form, the CDR3 reads TGCAGTGCTAGGACTTTCACCGGGGAGCTGTTTTTT. This gives the protein CSARTFTGELFF.

This clonotype was seen many times. The chain recombines TRBV7-2 with TRBJ2-5; weak D call: TRBD2 (5 bases). The V end was cut by 3 bases, the J end by 1 base, with 15 bases between. The CDR3 has 16 residues. Per the germline V gene, CDR1 is SGHTA and CDR2 is FQGNSA. The chain's CDR3 is CASSFPGSRTQETQYF. CDR3 in DNA: TGTGCCAGCAGCTTCCCTGGGAGTAGGACCCAAGAGACCCAGTACTTC.

The sample holds a few counts of this clonotype. The chain carries TRBV20-1 and TRBJ1-2; D is ambiguous. Germline-derived CDR1 and CDR2 are DFQATT and SNEGSKA (reference sequence). The CDR3 length is 13 residues. V was clipped by 3 bases and J by 2 bases, with 10 bases between them. In DNA, the CDR3 is TGCAGTGCTAGGACGGGAGACAACTATGGCTACACCTTC. This gives the protein CSARTGDNYGYTF.

This clonotype was recorded at least ten times. This sequence joins TRBV7-2 and TRBJ2-2; 13 bases are shared with TRBD2. In germline, CDR1 is SGHTA, CDR2 FQGNSA. This CDR3 is built from 16 residues. The V segment lost 5 bases and the J segment 5 bases; nucleotides outside the gene matches: 5. CDR3 nucleotide sequence: TGTGCCAGCAGCGTACTAGCGGGAGGGGAAACCGGGGAGCTGTTTTTT. Translating it yields CASSVLAGGETGELFF. Combining the CDR3 with reference TRBV7-2 and TRBJ2-2 gives the whole variable domain GAGVSQSPSNKVTEKGKDVELRCDPISGHTALYWYRQSLGQGLEFLIYFQGNSAPDKSGLPSDRFSAERTGGSVSTLTIQRTQQEDSAVYLCASSVLAGGETGELFFGEGSRLTVL.

This clonotype was detected many times. This sequence joins TRBV28 and TRBJ2-2, with 11 bases lining up with TRBD1. The CDR3 is 17 amino acids. Germline lookup yields CDR1 MDHEN and CDR2 SYDVKM. Trimming removed 9 bases from V and 2 bases from J; junction bases left unmatched: 11. The chain's CDR3 is CASIGGGTGGNTGELFF. CDR3 sequence (DNA): TGTGCCAGTATAGGCGGCGGGACAGGGGGTAACACCGGGGAGCTGTTTTTT.

The chain combines TRBV6-6 with TRBJ1-1, with D hard to call. The V gene lost 5 bases and the J gene lost 5 bases, with 18 bases spanning the gap. Germline values: CDR1 MNHNY, CDR2 SVGAGI (reference sequence). This CDR3 comprises 15 residues. In DNA form, the CDR3 reads TGTGCCAGCAGTGTGGTCCCGGAACAAGGGACTGAAGCTTTCTTT. Encoded protein: CASSVVPEQGTEAFF.

The chain recombines TRBV11-2 with TRBJ1-3; D perhaps matches TRBD1 (5 bases). V lost 2 bases, J lost 2 bases, and 13 bases lay in between. Germline CDR1 reads SGHAT; CDR2 reads FQNNGV. The CDR3 covers 16 residues. The CDR3 region is CASSLMGPEAGNTIYF. The CDR3, as DNA: TGTGCCAGCAGCTTAATGGGACCGGAGGCTGGAAACACCATATATTTT.

In the case of this clonotype: This could be a read error, since a much larger clone is one nucleotide away. The rearrangement links TRBV7-9 to TRBJ1-1; D is unclear. With 11 bases removed from V and 0 bases from J, the gap between germline ends came to 10 bases. CDR1 is SEHNR, CDR2 FQNEAQ, per germline (reference sequence). The CDR3 loop spans 12 amino acids. The CDR3 is CAARVLNTEAFF. CDR3 in DNA: TGTGCCGCCCGGGTTCTGAACACTGAAGCTTTCTTT.

This clonotype was counted ten times or more. This chain uses TRBV7-2 with TRBJ1-1, with 8 bases matching TRBD1. After removal of 5 bases from V and 8 bases from J, the junction contained 7 bases not matched to a gene. Germline V gives CDR1 SGHTA, CDR2 FQGNSA. The CDR3 spans 13 residues. The CDR3 protein is CASSPDRVTEAFF. As DNA, the CDR3 is TGTGCCAGCAGCCCGGACAGGGTCACCGAAGCTTTCTTT.

This clonotype was recorded at least ten times. The rearrangement links TRBV7-2 to TRBJ2-3; D perhaps matches TRBD2 (6 bases). CDR3 length: 15 amino acids. Germline loops: CDR1 SGHTA, CDR2 FQGNSA. The V end lost 4 bases, the J end lost 1 base, and 12 bases lay between the germline ends. CDR3 region: CASSSWGVGTDTQYF. In DNA, the CDR3 is TGTGCCAGCAGCTCGTGGGGGGTAGGCACAGATACGCAGTATTTT.

This clonotype has at least ten counts. The genes are TRBV7-9 and TRBJ2-7, with no clear D. Germline V gene lookup returns CDR1 SEHNR and CDR2 FQNEAQ (reference sequence). The CDR3 spans 14 residues. V lost 0 bases, J lost 2 bases, and 8 bases lay in between. The CDR3 sequence is CASSLAGTPYEQYF. The CDR3 DNA reads TGTGCCAGCAGCTTAGCGGGAACTCCCTACGAGCAGTACTTC.

This clonotype appeared a few times. The V and J genes are TRBV20-1 and TRBJ2-3; TRBD2 agrees at 12 bases. V lost 3 bases to trimming and J lost 5 bases; unmatched junction nucleotides: 9. The CDR3 is made up of 16 amino acids. Germline values: CDR1 DFQATT, CDR2 SNEGSKA (reference sequence). The CDR3 spells CSARRLAGGQKDTQYF. Written as DNA, the CDR3 is TGCAGTGCTAGGAGGCTAGCGGGAGGGCAGAAAGATACGCAGTATTTT.

In this sample, this clonotype turned up many times. The J gene is TRBJ1-5, the V gene TRBV6-2 or TRBV6-3, with no clear D. The germline V gene encodes CDR1 MNHEY and CDR2 SVGEGT. V shed 0 bases and J shed 1 base, with 10 bases lying between them. The CDR3 extends over 16 amino acids. The CDR3 nucleotides are TGTGCCAGCAGTTACTCTGGAGCGTTGAGCAATCAGCCCCAGCATTTT. Its translation is CASSYSGALSNQPQHF.

This clonotype appeared a few times. Here the CDR3 reads CASSQVARFSEQFF. CDR3 bases: TGCGCCAGCAGCCAAGTAGCGCGTTTTAGTGAGCAGTTCTTC. This chain joins TRBV4-3 and TRBJ2-1; tentatively, D is TRBD2 (5 bases). The germline V gene encodes CDR1 LGHNA and CDR2 YSLEER. CDR3 length: 14 amino acids. V lost 1 base and J 9 bases, leaving 13 bases between the germline ends.

This clonotype appeared many times. The chain links TRBV19 to TRBJ2-6; D is possibly TRBD1 (5 bases). V was shortened by 4 bases and J by 0 bases, with 10 bases between the two germline ends. Germline assignment: CDR1 LNHDA and CDR2 SQIVND (reference sequence). The CDR3 sequence is 16 residues long. CDR3 region: CASSRAGNSGANVLTF. CDR3 in DNA: TGTGCCAGTAGTAGGGCAGGGAACTCTGGGGCCAACGTCCTGACTTTC.

This clonotype was recorded many times. The rearrangement links TRBV6-1 to TRBJ2-5, with D perhaps matching TRBD1 or TRBD2 (6 bases each). The CDR3 has 13 amino acids. Germline values: CDR1 MNHNS, CDR2 SASEGT. Trimming took off 7 bases at V and 5 bases at J, with 14 bases between the two ends. The chain's CDR3 is CASTTKGGETQYF. The DNA for the CDR3 is TGTGCCAGCACCACCAAAGGGGGGGAGACCCAGTACTTC.

The chain joins TRBV6-2 or TRBV6-3 to TRBJ2-3; unclear D gene. CDR1 is MNHEY and CDR2 is SVGEGT in the germline V gene. V lost 8 bases and J 7 bases, leaving 16 bases between the germline ends. The CDR3 has 13 amino acids. The CDR3 DNA follows: TGTGCCAGCGTTCCCCTGGGGTTTAATACGCAGTATTTT. Its protein is CASVPLGFNTQYF.

This clonotype was seen ten or more times. The J gene is TRBJ2-1, the V gene TRBV12-3 or TRBV12-4; D is undetermined. This CDR3 has 16 amino acids. V shed 0 bases and J shed 0 bases, with 9 bases lying between them. CDR3 coding DNA: TGTGCCAGCAGTTTAGCACAACAGAGCTCCTACAATGAGCAGTTCTTC. Residues: CASSLAQQSSYNEQFF.